This T cell receptor (beta chain) comes out of a study of radiation and T cells in renal cell carcinoma. Study background: Nephrectomy followed 15 Gy stereotactic body radiation by 4 weeks.

Germline-derived CDR1 and CDR2 are SEHNR and FQNEAQ (reference sequence). V lost 0 bases, J lost 4 bases, and 8 bases stayed unmatched. The CDR3 consists of 17 residues. Time point defined: baseline pretreatment blood. Stated treatment: 15 Gy SBRT to primary tumor, nephrectomy 4 weeks later. Radiation-treated patients gave blood at baseline, week 2 and week 4. Some clones are missing from TCRdb's copy, which holds only in-frame ones; the method was immunoSEQ multiplex PCR. This table has 140,000 to 150,000 clones, roughly nine tenths appearing once. The V call is TRBV7-9, the J call TRBJ1-2; 10 bases match TRBD1. The receptor comes from a woman between 65 and 79 years old with renal cell carcinoma. The sample in question was blood, obtained from a patient whose treatment included radiotherapy and nephrectomy. The CDR3 region has the DNA TGTGCCAGCAGCTTAGCGGAGGGACAGGGGACCTCCTATGGCTACACCTTC. As protein: CASSLAEGQGTSYGYTF.